This T cell receptor (beta chain) was retrieved from a study of blood T cell repertoires in COVID-19. Study-wide background: COVID-19 samples collected from the United States, Italy and Spain covered acute and convalescent phases. T cells, B-cell-depleted T cells, or PBMCs provided the cDNA or gDNA that served as material.

In the study's own analysis: Nucleated cell number was recorded as an estimate derived from reference gene primer amplification. Some clones are missing from TCRdb's copy, which holds only in-frame ones; the method was immunoSEQ multiplex PCR. V, J and clone size are taken as reported in that table, and D and trimming were inferred from the DNA itself. Of more than 200,000 clones in the sample, over 70% were seen once. This CDR3 is built from 17 residues. The V segment lost 0 bases and the J segment 2 bases; nucleotides outside the gene matches: 6. The germline CDR1 and CDR2 sequences are SGHNT and YYREEE (reference sequence).

The V gene is TRBV5-4, the J gene TRBJ2-1; 9 bases match TRBD2. The sequencing sample was made of peripheral blood. This TCR derives from a man aged 35 to 55 with active or convalescent COVID-19. In nucleotides, the CDR3 is TGTGCCAGCAGCTTGGGAGTGCGGGGGGGGCCCTACAATGAGCAGTTCTTC. Residues: CASSLGVRGGPYNEQFF.